The 24 T cell receptor beta chains below were found in one sample sequenced in a study of cytomegalovirus exposure and HLA in healthy donors. Using immunoSEQ multiplex PCR, the repertoire was profiled, and TCRdb retains in-frame clones only, with some absent. The data show 130,000 to 150,000 clones, roughly 86% seen once. Sequencing was done on a sample of PBMCs. The receptors stem from a man between 18 and 35 years old in good health and CMV-seropositive.

The chain joins TRBV28 to TRBJ2-7; 12 bases are shared with TRBD2. Unmatched junction bases numbered 16, after V lost 6 bases and J lost 1 base. Germline V CDR1 and CDR2: MDHEN, SYDVKM. CDR3 size: 19 residues. The CDR3 protein is CASSPILLAGGRWSYEQYF. The CDR3 DNA follows: TGTGCCAGCAGCCCCATTCTCCTAGCGGGGGGGCGGTGGTCCTACGAGCAGTACTTC.

About this clone itself: Compared with germline, one end of the junction differs, possibly owing to a read error. The gene calls are TRBV9 and TRBJ2-3; D is possibly TRBD2 (6 bases). This CDR3 spans 16 amino acids. Germline V CDR1 and CDR2: SGDLS, YYNGEE. DNA for the CDR3: TGTGCCAGCGGCGTAGTCCCAGCGGGCTTCGCAGATACGCAGTATTTT. Translated, it gives CASGVVPAGFADTQYF.

This clone was detected only a few times. The CDR3 loop is CASYPLRGGGGGYTF. CDR3 DNA: TGTGCCAGCTACCCGTTGCGGGGAGGGGGTGGAGGCTACACCTTC. The chain employs TRBV27 and TRBJ1-2; a possible D gene is TRBD1 (6 bases). Germline lookup yields CDR1 MNHEY and CDR2 SMNVEV (reference sequence). This CDR3 spans 15 amino acids. Trimming took off 8 bases at V and 8 bases at J, with 24 bases between the two ends.

The chain recombines TRBV10-2 with TRBJ2-3; 8 positions agree with TRBD2. The V gene's germline CDR1 is WSHSY and CDR2 SAAADI. This CDR3 is built from 14 residues. Losses at the gene ends were 3 bases for V and 3 bases for J; bases not matched to a gene: 2. DNA for the CDR3: TGCGCCAGCAGTGAAAGCGGGAGAACAGATACGCAGTATTTT. As protein: CASSESGRTDTQYF.

This chain joins TRBV11-2 and TRBJ1-4; 11 positions agree with TRBD1. V gave up 1 base and J gave up 10 bases; unmatched junction bases: 8. From germline, CDR1 is SGHAT and CDR2 FQNNGV. There are 16 residues in the CDR3. The CDR3 reads CASSLGTGGIVAKLFF. The CDR3 DNA reads TGTGCCAGCAGCTTAGGGACAGGGGGCATTGTGGCAAAACTGTTTTTT.

The genes are TRBV5-1 and TRBJ1-2; tentatively, D is TRBD1 (5 bases). This CDR3 contains 13 residues. Trimming pared 0 bases from V and 6 bases from J, leaving 9 bases between. CDR1 and CDR2 from the germline V gene are SGHRS and YFSETQ. CDR3 region: CASSLAAGDGYTF. The CDR3 nucleotides read TGCGCCAGCAGCTTGGCTGCGGGGGATGGCTACACCTTC. Full variable domain (missing parts from reference TRBV5-1 and TRBJ1-2): KAGVTQTPRYLIKTRGQQVTLSCSPISGHRSVSWYQQTPGQGLQFLFEYFSETQRNKGNFPGRFSGRQFSNSRSEMNVSTLELGDSALYLCASSLAAGDGYTFGSGTRLTVV.

This clone was seen just once. The gene calls are TRBV11-3 and TRBJ2-1; 10 nucleotides line up with TRBD1. Germline lookup yields CDR1 SGHNT and CDR2 YENEEA. Trimming took 4 bases from V and 7 from J; bases not matched to a gene: 4. This CDR3 region has 14 residues. In nucleotides, the CDR3 is TGTGCCAGCAGCTCCCGGGACAGGGGAAATGAGCAGTTCTTC. It yields the protein CASSSRDRGNEQFF.

This rearrangement joins TRBV5-8 to TRBJ2-1; D is ambiguous. The CDR3 runs to 14 residues. Trimming left V 7 bases short and J 0 bases short, with 11 bases between. Germline loops: CDR1 SGHTS, CDR2 YDEGEE. CDR3 bases: TGTGCCAGCGGTGCCGCGAGCTCCTACAATGAGCAGTTCTTC. It is translated as CASGAASSYNEQFF.

The chain recombines TRBV4-1 with TRBJ2-3; TRBD1 matches at 7 bases. The V gene's germline CDR1 is MGHRA and CDR2 YSYEKL. The V segment lost 1 base and the J segment 5 bases; nucleotides outside the gene matches: 6. This CDR3 contains 15 residues. CDR3 nucleotide sequence: TGCGCCAGCAGCCAAGGGAGGTCAGGGGGAGATACGCAGTATTTT. As protein: CASSQGRSGGDTQYF.

The chain has TRBV25-1 and TRBJ2-1; no reliable D call. Germline lookup yields CDR1 MGHDK and CDR2 SYGVNS. Trimming shortened V by 4 bases and J by 6 bases, and 13 bases separated the two germline ends. The CDR3 contains 14 residues. CDR3 protein: CASSGSRTGNEQFF. The CDR3 DNA sequence: TGTGCCAGCAGTGGGTCTAGAACGGGCAATGAGCAGTTCTTC.

As DNA, the CDR3 is TGTGCCAGCAGCGTAGGTTTGGAAAGGGGATCAGGAAACACCATATATTTT. This codes for CASSVGLERGSGNTIYF. The J gene is TRBJ1-3, the V gene TRBV9, with D maybe TRBD1 (5 bases). Looked up from germline, CDR1 is SGDLS and CDR2 is YYNGEE. The germline V and J ends were trimmed by 0 bases and 4 bases, with 17 bases remaining between them. The CDR3 consists of 17 residues. The full variable domain, with the rest looked up from reference TRBV9 and TRBJ1-3, is DSGVTQTPKHLITATGQRVTLRCSPRSGDLSVYWYQQSLDQGLQFLIQYYNGEERAKGNILERFSAQQFPDLHSELNLSSLELGDSALYFCASSVGLERGSGNTIYFGEGSWLTVV.

This clone was counted once. V gene TRBV18 combines with J gene TRBJ1-1; D is perhaps TRBD1 (6 bases). CDR1 KGHSH and CDR2 LQKENI come from the germline V gene. V lost 0 bases and J 8 bases, leaving 13 bases between the germline ends. There are 14 residues in the CDR3. DNA for the CDR3: TGTGCCAGCTCACCACCGAGTAGGACAGAGGAAGCTTTCTTT. It codes for CASSPPSRTEEAFF. The full variable domain, in which reference TRBV18 and TRBJ1-1 provide the parts outside the CDR3, is NAGVMQNPRHLVRRRGQEARLRCSPMKGHSHVYWYRQLPEEGLKFMVYLQKENIIDESGMPKERFSAEFPKEGPSILRIQQVVRGDSAAYFCASSPPSRTEEAFFGQGTRLTVV.

The V and J genes are TRBV5-4 and TRBJ1-2, with 7 bases aligning to TRBD1. The junction had 12 bases not matched to a gene; V was cut back by 3 bases and J by 4 bases. Germline V gene data show CDR1 as SGHNT and CDR2 as YYREEE (reference sequence). The CDR3 totals 16 residues. Here the CDR3 reads CASSSPDRVLVYGYTF. The CDR3 DNA reads as TGTGCCAGCAGCTCCCCCGACAGGGTGTTAGTCTATGGCTACACCTTC.

The chain links TRBV29-1 to TRBJ1-3; D call uncertain. V was cut by 6 bases and J by 0 bases, with 9 bases left in between. Germline values: CDR1 SQVTM, CDR2 ANQGSEA. The CDR3 spans 13 residues. This CDR3 reads CSVVTSSGNTIYF. The CDR3 nucleotides are TGCAGCGTGGTGACTAGCTCTGGAAACACCATATATTTT. The full variable domain, in which reference TRBV29-1 and TRBJ1-3 provide the parts outside the CDR3, is SAVISQKPSRDICQRGTSLTIQCQVDSQVTMMFWYRQQPGQSLTLIATANQGSEATYESGFVIDKFPISRPNLTFSTLTVSNMSPEDSSIYLCSVVTSSGNTIYFGEGSWLTVV.

This chain joins TRBV7-9 and TRBJ1-1, with D possibly matching TRBD1 (5 bases). The CDR3 sequence is 17 residues long. With 0 bases removed from V and 1 base from J, the gap between germline ends came to 15 bases. Germline V lookup: CDR1 SEHNR, CDR2 FQNEAQ (reference sequence). The CDR3 protein is CASSLAALTGANTEAFF. CDR3 nucleotide sequence: TGTGCCAGCAGCTTAGCCGCCTTAACAGGCGCGAACACTGAAGCTTTCTTT.

A single count supports this clone. The V call is TRBV27, the J call TRBJ1-1; TRBD1 is a possible D gene (5 bases). The CDR3 runs 16 residues. Germline assignment: CDR1 MNHEY and CDR2 SMNVEV (reference sequence). V lost 3 bases, J lost 4 bases, and 18 bases lay in between. CDR3 in amino acids: CASSFWKGARATEAFF. The CDR3 DNA sequence: TGTGCCAGCAGTTTTTGGAAAGGGGCCCGGGCCACTGAAGCTTTCTTT.

The V gene is TRBV6-6, the J gene TRBJ2-5, with 8 bases identical to TRBD2. Germline V CDR1 and CDR2: MNHNY, SVGAGI (reference sequence). The length of the CDR3 is 14 residues. The V segment lost 6 bases and the J segment 4 bases; nucleotides outside the gene matches: 7. The CDR3 region is CASRLRGGRETQYF. CDR3 coding DNA: TGTGCCAGCAGGCTACGGGGGGGCCGAGAGACCCAGTACTTC.

V is TRBV19 and J is TRBJ1-1; D is uncertain. Germline CDR1 and CDR2: LNHDA and SQIVND (reference sequence). Trimming removed 5 bases from V and 4 bases from J, with 11 bases in between. The CDR3 is 13 residues long. CDR3 region: CASSSEGITEAFF. The DNA for the CDR3 is TGTGCCAGTAGTTCGGAGGGAATCACTGAAGCTTTCTTT.

This chain uses TRBV29-1 with TRBJ1-5; D is possibly TRBD1 (6 bases). The V end lost 7 bases, the J end lost 11 bases, and 24 bases lay between the germline ends. Germline lookup yields CDR1 SQVTM and CDR2 ANQGSEA. There are 14 residues in the CDR3. The CDR3 sequence is CSAFTHGQYGTQHF. The DNA of the CDR3 is TGCAGCGCCTTCACCCACGGACAGTATGGGACCCAGCATTTT.

This clone was detected only a few times. This chain uses TRBV28 with TRBJ1-2, with D tentatively TRBD1 (6 bases). Trimming left V 7 bases short and J 5 bases short, with 11 bases between. Germline lookup yields CDR1 MDHEN and CDR2 SYDVKM. CDR3 length: 12 residues. The CDR3 sequence is CASIGQPYGYTF. The DNA of the CDR3 is TGTGCCAGCATTGGACAGCCGTATGGCTACACCTTC.

This clone was counted only a few times. V is TRBV7-9 and J is TRBJ1-2, with D possibly being TRBD1 (5 bases). Germline lookup yields CDR1 SEHNR and CDR2 FQNEAQ (reference sequence). The CDR3 runs 14 residues. V shed 4 bases and J shed 1 base, with 10 bases lying between them. In nucleotides, the CDR3 is TGTGCCAGCAGCTCCGATCAGGGTAACTATGGCTACACCTTC. Its protein is CASSSDQGNYGYTF.

The chain links TRBV6-6 to TRBJ1-1, with a weak D call TRBD1 (6 bases). V was cut by 6 bases and J by 11 bases, with 10 bases left in between. The CDR3 length is 10 residues. Germline assignment: CDR1 MNHNY and CDR2 SVGAGI (reference sequence). CDR3 nucleotide sequence: TGTGCCAGCAGATCTCAGGGGGCTTTCTTT. Amino acids: CASRSQGAFF.

The gene calls are TRBV4-2 and TRBJ2-1; TRBD2 matches 9 bases. Trimming removed 0 bases from V and 7 bases from J; junction bases left unmatched: 4. The CDR3 extends over 15 amino acids. Per germline, CDR1 LGHNA and CDR2 YNFKEQ. The CDR3 protein is CASSQEAGGRNEQFF. CDR3 sequence (DNA): TGTGCCAGCAGCCAAGAAGCGGGGGGTCGGAATGAGCAGTTCTTC.

This clone came up a few times. The chain links TRBV2 to TRBJ1-1; possible D gene TRBD1, 5 bases. The ends were cut back, 6 bases at V and 4 bases at J, with 18 bases in the middle. Germline loops: CDR1 SNHLY, CDR2 FYNNEI. The CDR3 is 15 residues long. The CDR3 DNA is TGTGCCAGCAGAATCCAACAGGAAGTTGGCACTGAAGCTTTCTTT. As protein: CASRIQQEVGTEAFF.